Presented here are 28 T cell receptor beta chains from one specimen sequenced in a study of metastatic and nonmetastatic thyroid tumors. Thyroid surgery was performed in patients who had received no treatment beforehand. TCRdb reprocessed the PCR reads via MiXCR. The table shows 91,000 or so clones, with more than 9.5% occurring only once. Sequenced sample: blood. Receptors originate from a female donor with papillary thyroid cancer or a benign thyroid nodule (not recorded which). Some clones in this sample may be carry-over from other donors' samples.

This clone was found a few times. The chain uses TRBV12-3 or TRBV12-4 and TRBJ2-7, with a possible D match to TRBD2 (6 bases). V was pared by 6 bases and J by 4 bases, with 19 bases between. The CDR3 has 15 residues. The CDR3 region has the DNA TGTGCCAGCAGCCGAGACCGGGGGATTGGGTACGAGCAGTACTTC. The encoded protein is CASSRDRGIGYEQYF.

This clone was observed many times. V usage is TRBV6-1 and J usage is TRBJ2-6; D may be TRBD2 (5 bases). In germline, CDR1 is MNHNS, CDR2 SASEGT. This CDR3 comprises 15 residues. The ends were cut back, 3 bases at V and 2 bases at J, with 8 bases in the middle. As DNA, the CDR3 is TGTGCCAGCAGTGATGTAGCGACTGGGGCCAACGTCCTGACTTTC. Translated: CASSDVATGANVLTF.

Regarding this clone: This may be a read error: a much more frequent sequence differs by one nucleotide. Other nucleotide sequences from this sample produce the same CDR3. The chain carries TRBV14 and TRBJ1-1; 7 nucleotides align to TRBD1. The CDR3 extends over 13 amino acids. Germline V CDR1 and CDR2: SGHDN, FVKESK. J gave up 10 bases and V 3 bases, and 8 bases lay outside the gene matches. The CDR3 DNA reads TGTGCCAGCAGCCAGTCAGGGGGATTTTTAGCTTTCTTT. This codes for CASSQSGGFLAFF.

This clone was seen ten or more times. The J gene is TRBJ2-2, the V gene TRBV3-1; no reliable D call. CDR1 is LGHDT, CDR2 YNNKEL, per germline (reference sequence). The CDR3 spans 13 residues. Trimming cost V 1 base and J 9 bases, with 9 bases left between them. The CDR3 nucleotides read TGTGCCAGCAGCCAAGTCGGCGGACGGGAGCTGTTTTTT. Translated, it gives CASSQVGGRELFF.

This clone has ten or more counts. This chain links TRBV7-9 with TRBJ2-7; a weak D match, TRBD2 (6 bases). This CDR3 is 16 amino acids long. The germline V gene has CDR1 SEHNR and CDR2 FQNEAQ (reference sequence). The V and J ends lost 5 bases and 6 bases respectively, with 23 bases between them. DNA of the CDR3: TGTGCCAGCAGCGGCTGGTTTGACGGGAGATTCAGCGAGCAGTACTTC. Protein product: CASSGWFDGRFSEQYF. The full variable domain, rest sourced from reference TRBV7-9 and TRBJ2-7, is DTGVSQNPRHKITKRGQNVTFRCDPISEHNRLYWYRQTLGQGPEFLTYFQNEAQLEKSRLLSDRFSAERPKGSFSTLEIQRTEQGDSAMYLCASSGWFDGRFSEQYFGPGTRLTVT.

Points on this clone: A read error may produce the germline difference seen at one junction end. The chain is built from TRBV5-4 and TRBJ2-7, with D maybe TRBD2 (6 bases). The CDR3 length is 15 residues. The germline CDR1 and CDR2 sequences are SGHNT and YYREEE (reference sequence). CDR3 region: CASSIKISGSYDQYF. Written as DNA, the CDR3 is TGTGCCAGCAGCATCAAGATTAGCGGTTCCTACGATCAGTACTTC.

This clone was detected only a few times. The gene calls are TRBV5-6 and TRBJ1-5, with 9 bases that match TRBD1. The V gene's germline CDR1 is SGHDT and CDR2 YYEEEE. V shed 3 bases, J shed 6 bases, and the junction held 4 bases outside the gene matches. This CDR3 is built from 14 residues. The CDR3 bases are TGTGCCAGCAGCTCGGGACAGGGCACTCAGCCCCAGCATTTT. Translated: CASSSGQGTQPQHF.

This clone has at least ten counts. The rearrangement joins TRBV9 to TRBJ1-4; tentatively, D is TRBD1 (5 bases). Germline V gene data show CDR1 as SGDLS and CDR2 as YYNGEE. With 4 bases removed from V and 3 bases from J, the gap between germline ends came to 13 bases. The CDR3 totals 15 residues. The CDR3 sequence: CASSPGSLANEKLFF. In nucleotides, the CDR3 is TGTGCCAGCAGCCCAGGGTCCCTGGCTAATGAAAAACTGTTTTTT.

This clone was counted many times. In DNA, the CDR3 is TGTGCCAGCAGCGGGCCGGGACAGATCCTCTCCTACGAGCAGTACTTC. Residues: CASSGPGQILSYEQYF. J is TRBJ2-7 and V is TRBV2; 7 nucleotides line up with TRBD1. Trimming cost V 6 bases and J 0 bases; bases outside gene matches: 11. CDR1 is SNHLY, CDR2 FYNNEI, per germline. CDR3 size: 16 residues.

This clone has at least ten counts. As DNA, the CDR3 is TGCGCCAGCAGTGAGTCAAGCTCCTACAATGAGCAGTTCTTC. This translates into CASSESSSYNEQFF. This sequence joins TRBV10-1 and TRBJ2-1, with D uncertain. CDR3 length: 14 amino acids. The V gene's germline CDR1 is WNHNN and CDR2 SYGVQD (reference sequence). Trimming shortened V by 0 bases and J by 0 bases, and 3 bases separated the two germline ends.

This clone was seen repeatedly, ten times or more. This sample includes further DNA sequences coding for the same CDR3. J is TRBJ2-2 and V is TRBV7-2; TRBD2 might be the D (5 bases). V was pared by 0 bases and J by 1 base, with 9 bases between. The CDR3 is 16 amino acids. CDR1 is SGHTA and CDR2 is FQGNSA in the germline V gene. CDR3 sequence reads: CASSLARRENTGELFF. In DNA form, the CDR3 reads TGTGCCAGCAGCTTAGCGCGTCGGGAGAACACCGGGGAGCTGTTTTTT.

This rearrangement joins TRBV5-1 to TRBJ2-3, with D perhaps matching TRBD1 (6 bases). Trimming cost V 0 bases and J 4 bases, with 12 bases left between them. CDR3 length: 15 residues. Germline lookup yields CDR1 SGHRS and CDR2 YFSETQ. The CDR3 here is CASSLVGGMADTQYF. CDR3 DNA: TGCGCCAGCAGCTTGGTAGGGGGAATGGCAGATACGCAGTATTTT. Supplemented by reference TRBV5-1 and TRBJ2-3, the full variable domain reads KAGVTQTPRYLIKTRGQQVTLSCSPISGHRSVSWYQQTPGQGLQFLFEYFSETQRNKGNFPGRFSGRQFSNSRSEMNVSTLELGDSALYLCASSLVGGMADTQYFGPGTRLTVL.

This chain links TRBV6-1 with TRBJ2-1; 7 nucleotides align to TRBD2. Germline CDR1 is MNHNS and CDR2 is SASEGT. V lost 3 bases, J lost 7 bases, and 12 bases stayed unmatched. CDR3 length: 16 amino acids. CDR3 sequence reads: CASSDFAGVLRNEQFF. The CDR3 region has the DNA TGTGCCAGCAGTGATTTTGCGGGAGTACTAAGAAATGAGCAGTTCTTC.

This clone was picked up many times. The genes are TRBV11-2 and TRBJ2-3; 8 bases line up with TRBD2. Germline values: CDR1 SGHAT, CDR2 FQNNGV. The CDR3 is 16 amino acids. Losses at the gene ends were 2 bases for V and 5 bases for J; bases not matched to a gene: 9. The CDR3 loop reads CASSLPPGGAGDTQYF. The DNA for the CDR3 is TGTGCCAGCAGCTTACCCCCCGGGGGGGCGGGAGATACGCAGTATTTT.

This clone was found many times. The chain recombines TRBV6-2 or TRBV6-3 with TRBJ2-2; D gene unclear. The germline V gene encodes CDR1 MNHEY and CDR2 SVGEGT. V was trimmed by 0 bases and J by 1 base, leaving 3 bases between them. This CDR3 region has 14 residues. The CDR3 bases are TGTGCCAGCAGTTACTCCCGGAACACCGGGGAGCTGTTTTTT. This gives the protein CASSYSRNTGELFF.

The chain couples TRBV27 to TRBJ1-5, with D hard to call. The V gene's germline CDR1 is MNHEY and CDR2 SMNVEV (reference sequence). V dropped 6 bases and J dropped 1 base, with 13 bases sitting between them. The CDR3 extends over 15 amino acids. The CDR3 DNA follows: TGTGCCAGCAGGGGAAGGGTTCCAAGCAATCAGCCCCAGCATTTT. Protein: CASRGRVPSNQPQHF.

At least ten counts were recorded for this clone. The V and J genes are TRBV6-1 and TRBJ2-3; D may be TRBD1 or TRBD2 (6 bases each). The germline V gene has CDR1 MNHNS and CDR2 SASEGT. V lost 7 bases and J 3 bases, leaving 14 bases between the germline ends. CDR3 length equals 14 residues. As DNA, the CDR3 is TGTGCCAGCACTGTGGGGGGCGCGACAGATACGCAGTATTTT. Protein: CASTVGGATDTQYF.

This clone was recorded many times. The gene calls are TRBV27 and TRBJ2-2; 10 bases are shared with TRBD1. With 10 bases clipped from V and 3 bases from J, the junction kept 5 bases outside the gene matches. Germline CDR1 reads MNHEY; CDR2 reads SMNVEV (reference sequence). CDR3 length: 14 residues. The CDR3, as DNA: TGTGCCAACACCGGGACAGGGGACACCGGGGAGCTGTTTTTT. It is translated as CANTGTGDTGELFF.

This clone was picked up many times. The rearrangement joins TRBV6-1 to TRBJ2-7; 7 bases are a match to TRBD1. The germline CDR1 and CDR2 sequences are MNHNS and SASEGT. There are 14 residues in the CDR3. Trimming at V came to 4 bases and at J to 2 bases, leaving 5 bases not matched to a gene. CDR3 coding DNA: TGTGCCAGCAGTGTAGACCAGGGGGCCTACGAGCAGTACTTC. Translated, it gives CASSVDQGAYEQYF.

In its sample, this clone was seen many times. The chain couples TRBV2 to TRBJ2-3; 9 positions agree with TRBD2. V lost 7 bases, J lost 3 bases, and 11 bases stayed unmatched. The CDR3 contains 16 residues. Germline CDR1 reads SNHLY; CDR2 reads FYNNEI. DNA for the CDR3: TGTGCCAGCAAAGGGGCTAGCGGGATGTATACAGATACGCAGTATTTT. Residues: CASKGASGMYTDTQYF. The variable domain in full, with the rest retrieved from reference TRBV2 and TRBJ2-3, is EPEVTQTPSHQVTQMGQEVILRCVPISNHLYFYWYRQILGQKVEFLVSFYNNEISEKSEIFDDQFSVERPDGSNFTLKIRSTKLEDSAMYFCASKGASGMYTDTQYFGPGTRLTVL.

Note on this clone: One base away lies a much larger clone, so this may be a sequencing read error. The gene calls are TRBV19 and TRBJ2-2; 8 nucleotides match TRBD1. CDR3 size: 15 residues. From germline, CDR1 is LNHDA and CDR2 SQIVND (reference sequence). V dropped 5 bases and J dropped 6; count of bases not matched to a gene: 8. The CDR3 nucleotides are TGTGCCAGTAGTTTCATCACAGGGGGAGCCGGGGAGCTGTTTTTT. Its protein product is CASSFITGGAGELFF.

This clone was picked up a small number of times. The chain is built from TRBV5-4 and TRBJ1-1, with D possibly matching TRBD1 (6 bases). The CDR3 runs 13 residues. Germline V gene sequence: CDR1 SGHNT, CDR2 YYREEE (reference sequence). V shed 4 bases and J shed 4 bases, with 11 bases lying between them. The CDR3 region has the DNA TGTGCCAGCAGCCTGTCGACAGGCACTGAAGCTTTCTTT. This translates into CASSLSTGTEAFF.

This clone was observed a few times. The chain carries TRBV10-3 and TRBJ2-7; D tentatively fits TRBD1 or TRBD2 (5 bases each). Germline CDR1 and CDR2: ENHRY and SYGVKD. The CDR3 is 15 residues long. V lost 3 bases to trimming and J lost 2 bases, with 14 bases between them. CDR3 sequence reads: CAISDGAVRPYEQYF. For the CDR3, the DNA is TGTGCCATCAGTGACGGGGCGGTCCGCCCCTACGAGCAGTACTTC.

The sample holds a few counts of this clone. This clone may be a read error of a much larger clone one base away. This chain links TRBV27 with TRBJ2-2; possibly TRBD2 for D (6 bases). The germline gives CDR1 MNHEY, CDR2 SMNVEV (reference sequence). CDR3 size: 16 residues. CDR3 loop: CASTPRGCMGTGELFF. The CDR3 nucleotides read TGTGCCAGCACCCCCCGGGGGTGCATGGGAACCGGGGAGCTGTTCTTT.

This clone showed up many times. The chain recombines TRBV7-9 with TRBJ1-4; TRBD1 aligns across 8 bases. V lost 5 bases and J lost 9; bases outside the gene matches: 11. The CDR3 covers 15 residues. Germline CDR1 SEHNR, CDR2 FQNEAQ (reference sequence). As DNA, the CDR3 is TGTGCCAGCAGCCCACCAGGGGGCGACGCAAAAAAACTGTTTTTT. It codes for CASSPPGGDAKKLFF.

This clone was recorded at least ten times. The chain links TRBV30 to TRBJ2-5; tentative D call: TRBD2 (6 bases). This CDR3 is 16 amino acids long. The V and J ends lost 1 base and 2 bases respectively, with 17 bases between them. Germline-derived CDR1 and CDR2 are GTSNPN and SVGIG (reference sequence). CDR3 nucleotide sequence: TGTGCCTGGAGTGGAGGGACTCTCCGAAGGCAAGAGACCCAGTACTTC. Translation gives CAWSGGTLRRQETQYF.

This clone was counted at least ten times. The V gene is TRBV9, the J gene TRBJ1-2; no definite D call. The CDR3 contains 16 residues. The V end was cut by 4 bases, the J end by 2 bases, with 18 bases between. Germline V gene data show CDR1 as SGDLS and CDR2 as YYNGEE. CDR3 in DNA: TGTGCCAGCAGCCTAACCCCAGCGGGCCTAAACTATGGCTACACCTTC. Translating gives CASSLTPAGLNYGYTF. The variable domain in full, completed from reference TRBV9 and TRBJ1-2, reads DSGVTQTPKHLITATGQRVTLRCSPRSGDLSVYWYQQSLDQGLQFLIQYYNGEERAKGNILERFSAQQFPDLHSELNLSSLELGDSALYFCASSLTPAGLNYGYTFGSGTRLTVV.

This clone was recorded many times. The chain carries TRBV12-3 or TRBV12-4 and TRBJ2-1; tentative D call: TRBD1 (5 bases). This CDR3 is 13 amino acids long. Trimming pared 7 bases from V and 6 bases from J, leaving 13 bases between. CDR3 DNA sequence: TGTGCCAGCACTCAGGGAATAACCAATGAGCAGTTCTTC. Its protein product is CASTQGITNEQFF.